The 18 T cell receptor beta chains given below trace back to one sample, sequenced in a study of siplizumab effects on memory and regulatory T cells. The repertoire was sequenced with immunoSEQ multiplex PCR; TCRdb's copy has only in-frame clones and lacks some. This repertoire shows about 91,000 clones, roughly 96% found once; its top ten account for roughly 0.033%. Sequenced input: naive CD4+ T cells sorted from blood. The receptor set was obtained from a human donor in good health.

The gene calls are TRBV4-1 and TRBJ1-5, with D possibly matching TRBD1 (5 bases). Per germline, CDR1 MGHRA and CDR2 YSYEKL. This CDR3 has 14 amino acids. V lost 3 bases to trimming and J lost 9 bases, with 15 bases between them. The chain's CDR3 is CASSHIQGNGPQHF. The CDR3 DNA sequence: TGCGCCAGCAGCCATATCCAGGGAAATGGGCCCCAGCATTTT.

V usage is TRBV28 and J usage is TRBJ2-5, with D perhaps matching TRBD2 (7 bases). Germline V gene sequence: CDR1 MDHEN, CDR2 SYDVKM. Between the trimmed V and J ends, which lost 4 bases and 3 bases, there was a span of 18 bases. The CDR3 runs 16 residues. The CDR3 region has the DNA TGTGCCAGCAGTTCATATGTGGCGGGGGCTGAAGAGACCCAGTACTTC. Translated: CASSSYVAGAEETQYF.

This sequence joins TRBV30 and TRBJ2-5; no definite D call. The V gene's germline CDR1 is GTSNPN and CDR2 SVGIG (reference sequence). Trimming pared 2 bases from V and 5 bases from J, leaving 9 bases between. The CDR3 sequence is 12 residues long. The CDR3 reads CAWSLVSETQYF. The DNA for the CDR3 is TGTGCCTGGAGTTTAGTTAGCGAGACCCAGTACTTC.

The chain recombines TRBV28 with TRBJ1-2, with D possibly being TRBD1 (5 bases). This CDR3 has 13 residues. Germline assignment: CDR1 MDHEN and CDR2 SYDVKM. Trimming took 3 bases from V and 6 from J, leaving 11 bases between them. The CDR3 sequence is CASSFVTDNGYTF. CDR3 nucleotide sequence: TGTGCCAGCAGTTTCGTGACAGACAATGGCTACACCTTC.

The table lists this clone with a count of one. Its ends do not fully match the called genes, so a read error is possible. The rearrangement uses TRBV5-6 and TRBJ1-2; tentative D call: TRBD1 (5 bases). The CDR3 spans 11 residues. Germline lookup yields CDR1 SGHDT and CDR2 YYEEEE. CDR3 DNA: TGTGCCAGCAGCTTGGGAAGGGCGGACATCTTC. Amino acids: CASSLGRADIF.

This clone was picked up one time. The chain employs TRBV7-3 and TRBJ2-1; no firm D call. The CDR3 has 12 residues. Germline CDR1 reads SGHTA; CDR2 reads FQGTGA. Trimming cost V 5 bases and J 5 bases, with 7 bases left between them. CDR3 amino acids: CASSPKHNEQFF. The CDR3 nucleotides read TGTGCCAGCAGCCCCAAACACAATGAGCAGTTCTTC.

The chain uses TRBV5-1 and TRBJ2-1, with a weak D call TRBD2 (5 bases). Per the germline V gene, CDR1 is SGHRS and CDR2 is YFSETQ. This CDR3 region has 13 residues. Trimming pared 4 bases from V and 6 bases from J, leaving 11 bases between. This CDR3 reads CASSVGISNEQFF. The DNA of the CDR3 is TGCGCCAGCAGCGTCGGGATTTCCAATGAGCAGTTCTTC.

Comment on this clone: One end of the junction does not line up with germline, which may come from a read error. Additional DNA sequences in this sample encode the identical CDR3. V gene TRBV5-1 combines with J gene TRBJ2-7; D ambiguous. Germline CDR1 is SGHRS and CDR2 is YFSETQ. This CDR3 has 16 residues. The CDR3 DNA sequence: TGCGCTAGCAGCTCGCCCGGGCAATTCCACTCCTACGAGCAGTACTTC. Translation: CASSSPGQFHSYEQYF.

The J gene is TRBJ2-3, the V gene TRBV5-1; D possibly corresponds to TRBD1 (6 bases). Per the germline V gene, CDR1 is SGHRS and CDR2 is YFSETQ. The CDR3 extends over 13 amino acids. The V and J ends lost 7 bases and 1 base respectively, with 10 bases between them. In DNA form, the CDR3 reads TGCGCCAGCTGGGACACCGGCACAGATACGCAGTATTTT. This codes for CASWDTGTDTQYF. The full variable domain, in which reference TRBV5-1 and TRBJ2-3 provide the parts outside the CDR3, is KAGVTQTPRYLIKTRGQQVTLSCSPISGHRSVSWYQQTPGQGLQFLFEYFSETQRNKGNFPGRFSGRQFSNSRSEMNVSTLELGDSALYLCASWDTGTDTQYFGPGTRLTVL.

The genes are TRBV29-1 and TRBJ2-6; possible D gene TRBD1, 5 bases. The CDR3 extends over 13 amino acids. The V and J ends lost 6 bases and 1 base respectively, with 7 bases between them. Germline V gene lookup returns CDR1 SQVTM and CDR2 ANQGSEA. DNA for the CDR3: TGCAGCGTCGCAGGGTCTGGGGCCAACGTCCTGACTTTC. It yields the protein CSVAGSGANVLTF.

This clone was recorded only once. The chain recombines TRBV18 with TRBJ1-2; 10 bases line up with TRBD1. CDR1 is KGHSH, CDR2 LQKENI, per germline. CDR3 length: 18 amino acids. The ends lost 1 base at V and 4 bases at J; junction bases unmatched: 12. The CDR3 region is CASSPRQGASPRGYGYTF. CDR3 nucleotides: TGTGCCAGCTCACCACGACAGGGGGCGTCACCCAGGGGCTATGGCTACACCTTC.

This clone was counted a single time. The chain links TRBV27 to TRBJ2-7; 7 bases match TRBD1. In germline, CDR1 is MNHEY, CDR2 SMNVEV (reference sequence). This CDR3 is 13 amino acids long. V lost 6 bases, J lost 3 bases, and 5 bases stayed unmatched. This CDR3 is CASSKTGFYEQYF. In DNA, the CDR3 is TGTGCCAGCAGCAAGACAGGGTTCTACGAGCAGTACTTC.

This chain uses TRBV19 with TRBJ2-1, with a tentative D call TRBD1 (6 bases). Per germline, CDR1 LNHDA and CDR2 SQIVND (reference sequence). This CDR3 contains 13 residues. Trimming took off 5 bases at V and 9 bases at J, with 14 bases between the two ends. CDR3 sequence: CASSAQQGGEQFF. Here the CDR3 DNA reads TGTGCCAGTAGTGCCCAACAGGGTGGTGAGCAGTTCTTC.

V and J are TRBV25-1 and TRBJ2-1; no definite D call. This CDR3 comprises 11 residues. Trimming stripped 8 bases from V and 14 bases from J, with 16 bases between. CDR1 and CDR2 from the germline V gene are MGHDK and SYGVNS. CDR3 sequence: CASDQPPSEFF. In DNA, the CDR3 is TGTGCCAGCGACCAGCCCCCCTCTGAGTTCTTC.

The chain links TRBV29-1 to TRBJ2-1; D unclear. V was trimmed by 4 bases and J by 9 bases, leaving 7 bases between them. This CDR3 is built from 10 residues. Germline CDR1 SQVTM, CDR2 ANQGSEA. Written as DNA, the CDR3 is TGCAGCGTTGGGGTCGGTGAGCAGTTCTTC. Amino acids: CSVGVGEQFF.

The chain couples TRBV4-1 to TRBJ1-2, with unresolved D. With 1 base removed from V and 5 bases from J, the gap between germline ends came to 14 bases. The length of the CDR3 is 15 residues. Germline lookup yields CDR1 MGHRA and CDR2 YSYEKL. The CDR3 sequence is CASSQVSEGTYGYTF. The DNA for the CDR3 is TGCGCCAGCAGCCAAGTCTCTGAGGGTACGTATGGCTACACCTTC.

This clone was picked up one time. The chain combines TRBV5-1 with TRBJ2-7; 8 bases line up with TRBD1. Germline trimming cut 0 bases from V and 2 bases from J; bases unmatched to any gene: 1. Germline CDR1 reads SGHRS; CDR2 reads YFSETQ. The CDR3 runs to 14 residues. DNA of the CDR3: TGCGCCAGCAGCTTGGTGGACAGGGCCTACGAGCAGTACTTC. Encoded protein: CASSLVDRAYEQYF.

The chain recombines TRBV5-1 with TRBJ2-1, with D possibly called TRBD1 or TRBD2 (5 bases each). The CDR3 spans 14 residues. In germline, CDR1 is SGHRS, CDR2 YFSETQ. Trimming stripped 3 bases from V and 5 bases from J, with 12 bases between. The CDR3 here is CASSWQGPNNEQFF. The CDR3 DNA is TGCGCCAGCAGCTGGCAGGGACCGAACAATGAGCAGTTCTTC.